The present TCR beta chain was sequenced within a study of cytomegalovirus exposure and HLA in healthy donors. The CDR3 sequence is 15 residues long. Germline V CDR1 and CDR2: MDHEN, SYDVKM. V gave up 2 bases and J gave up 0 bases, with 11 bases separating them. This clone has only one observation. Amplification used 60 Vbeta primers and 13 Jbeta primers. Repertoires were generated with immunoSEQ multiplex PCR, while TCRdb's copy carries only in-frame clones and drops some. The table records about 160,000 clones, about four fifths of them present only once. This TCR was recovered from a woman aged 45-65 years in good health and CMV-seronegative. This chain links TRBV28 with TRBJ2-7; a possible D gene is TRBD2 (6 bases). Sequencing input: PBMCs. Here the CDR3 reads CASSLPGVSSYEQYF. The CDR3 nucleotides are TGTGCCAGCAGTTTACCGGGGGTCAGCTCCTACGAGCAGTACTTC. Supplemented by reference TRBV28 and TRBJ2-7, the full variable domain reads DVKVTQSSRYLVKRTGEKVFLECVQDMDHENMFWYRQDPGLGLRLIYFSYDVKMKEKGDIPEGYSVSREKKERFSLILESASTNQTSMYLCASSLPGVSSYEQYFGPGTRLTVT.